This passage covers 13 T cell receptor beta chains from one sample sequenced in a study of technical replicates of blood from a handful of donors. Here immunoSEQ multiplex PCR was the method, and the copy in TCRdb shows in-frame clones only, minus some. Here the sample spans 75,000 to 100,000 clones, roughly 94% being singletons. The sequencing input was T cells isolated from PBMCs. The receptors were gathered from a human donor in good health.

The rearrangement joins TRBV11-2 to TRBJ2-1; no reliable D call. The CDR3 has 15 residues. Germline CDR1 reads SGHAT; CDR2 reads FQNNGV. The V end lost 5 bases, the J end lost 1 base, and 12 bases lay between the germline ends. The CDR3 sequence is CASSPARLSYNEQFF. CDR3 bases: TGTGCCAGCAGCCCAGCGCGGCTTTCCTACAATGAGCAGTTCTTC.

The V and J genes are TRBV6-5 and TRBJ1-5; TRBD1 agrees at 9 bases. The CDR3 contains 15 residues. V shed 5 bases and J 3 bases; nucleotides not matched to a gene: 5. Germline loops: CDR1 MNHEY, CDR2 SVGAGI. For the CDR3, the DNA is TGTGCCAGCAGTACCACAGGGGGCAACAATCAGCCCCAGCATTTT. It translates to CASSTTGGNNQPQHF.

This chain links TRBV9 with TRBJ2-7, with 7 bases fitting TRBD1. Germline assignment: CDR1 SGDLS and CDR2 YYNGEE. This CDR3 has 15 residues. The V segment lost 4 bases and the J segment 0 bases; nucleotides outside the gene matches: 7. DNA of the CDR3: TGTGCCAGCAGCCCCCGGGACAGTGGCTCCTACGAGCAGTACTTC. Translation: CASSPRDSGSYEQYF.

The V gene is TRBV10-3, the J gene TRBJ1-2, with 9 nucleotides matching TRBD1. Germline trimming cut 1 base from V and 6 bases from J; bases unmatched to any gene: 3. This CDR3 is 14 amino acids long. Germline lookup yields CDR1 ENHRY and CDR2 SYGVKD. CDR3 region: CAISEFRTGDGYTF. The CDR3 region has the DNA TGTGCCATCAGTGAGTTTAGGACAGGGGATGGCTACACCTTC.

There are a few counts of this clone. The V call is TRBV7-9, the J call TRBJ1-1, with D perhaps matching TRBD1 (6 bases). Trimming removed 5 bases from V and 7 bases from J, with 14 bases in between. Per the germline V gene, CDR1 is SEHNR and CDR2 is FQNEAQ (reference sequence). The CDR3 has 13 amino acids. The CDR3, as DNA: TGTGCCAGCAGCCGGGACACCCCTAATGAAGCTTTCTTT. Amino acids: CASSRDTPNEAFF.

The CDR3 sequence: CAISESGSGHYNEQFF. The CDR3 region has the DNA TGTGCCATCAGTGAGTCAGGGAGCGGCCACTACAATGAGCAGTTCTTC. The J gene is TRBJ2-1, the V gene TRBV10-3, with a tentative D call TRBD2 (5 bases). The V end lost 0 bases, the J end lost 3 bases, and 12 bases lay between the germline ends. Per germline, CDR1 ENHRY and CDR2 SYGVKD. This CDR3 has 16 amino acids.

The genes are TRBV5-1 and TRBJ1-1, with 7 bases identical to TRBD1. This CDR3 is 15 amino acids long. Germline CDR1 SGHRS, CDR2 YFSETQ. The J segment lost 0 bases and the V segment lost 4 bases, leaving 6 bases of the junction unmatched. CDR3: CASSRQGSMNTEAFF. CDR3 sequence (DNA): TGCGCCAGCAGCCGACAGGGCTCAATGAACACTGAAGCTTTCTTT.

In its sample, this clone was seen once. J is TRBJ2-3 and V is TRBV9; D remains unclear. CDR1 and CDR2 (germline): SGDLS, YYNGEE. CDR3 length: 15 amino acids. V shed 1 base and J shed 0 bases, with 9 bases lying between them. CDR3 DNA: TGTGCCAGCAGCGTAACCGGTACTAGCACAGATACGCAGTATTTT. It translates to CASSVTGTSTDTQYF.

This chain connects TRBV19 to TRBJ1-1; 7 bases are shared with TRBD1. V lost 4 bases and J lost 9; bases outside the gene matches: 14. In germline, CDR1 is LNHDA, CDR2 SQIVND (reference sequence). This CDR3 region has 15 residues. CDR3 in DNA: TGTGCCAGTAGTAACATCGCAGGGGGTTATGATCAAGCTTTCTTT. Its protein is CASSNIAGGYDQAFF. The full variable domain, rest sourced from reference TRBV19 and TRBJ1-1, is DGGITQSPKYLFRKEGQNVTLSCEQNLNHDAMYWYRQDPGQGLRLIYYSQIVNDFQKGDIAEGYSVSREKKESFPLTVTSAQKNPTAFYLCASSNIAGGYDQAFFGQGTRLTVV.

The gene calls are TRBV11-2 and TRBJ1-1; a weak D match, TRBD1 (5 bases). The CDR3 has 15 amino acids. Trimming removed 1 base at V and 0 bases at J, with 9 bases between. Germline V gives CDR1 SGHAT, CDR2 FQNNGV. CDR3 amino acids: CASSLVAQVNTEAFF. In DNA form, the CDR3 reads TGTGCCAGCAGCTTAGTTGCACAGGTGAACACTGAAGCTTTCTTT.

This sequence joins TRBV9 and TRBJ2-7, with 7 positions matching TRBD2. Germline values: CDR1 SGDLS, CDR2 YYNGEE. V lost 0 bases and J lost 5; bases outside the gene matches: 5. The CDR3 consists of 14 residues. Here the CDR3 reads CASSVAGGLDEQYF. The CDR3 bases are TGTGCCAGCAGCGTAGCCGGGGGGTTGGACGAGCAGTACTTC.

This chain's CDR3 is CATRTGGNEKLFF. The CDR3 bases are TGTGCCACCAGGACAGGCGGAAATGAAAAACTGTTTTTT. The rearrangement joins TRBV28 to TRBJ1-4; 7 nucleotides line up with TRBD1. Looked up from germline, CDR1 is MDHEN and CDR2 is SYDVKM. The CDR3 has 13 residues. J was trimmed by 5 bases and V by 10 bases; bases with no gene match: 7.

Written as DNA, the CDR3 is TGTGCCAGCAGCCCCCTAGCAGGGACAGGGGTCACAGATACGCAGTATTTT. Translated: CASSPLAGTGVTDTQYF. The chain couples TRBV7-3 to TRBJ2-3; 10 bases match TRBD1. Germline assignment: CDR1 SGHTA and CDR2 FQGTGA. J gave up 2 bases and V 5 bases, and 10 bases lay outside the gene matches. CDR3 length: 17 residues.